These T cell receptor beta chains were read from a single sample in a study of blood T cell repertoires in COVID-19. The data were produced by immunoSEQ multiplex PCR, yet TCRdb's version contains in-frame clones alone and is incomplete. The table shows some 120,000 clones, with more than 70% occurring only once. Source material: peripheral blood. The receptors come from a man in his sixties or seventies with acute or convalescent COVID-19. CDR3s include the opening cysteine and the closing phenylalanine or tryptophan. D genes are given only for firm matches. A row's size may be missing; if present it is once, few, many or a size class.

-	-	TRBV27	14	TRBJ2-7	TGTGCCAGCAGTTTATACACGGCGGGGAGAGAGCAGTACTTC	CASSLYTAGREQYF
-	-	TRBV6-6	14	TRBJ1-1	TGTGCCAGCACCCCACCCCCAGGGGACACTGAAGCTTTCTTT	CASTPPPGDTEAFF
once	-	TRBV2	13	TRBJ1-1	TGTGCCAGCAGGGAGACGGTGAACACTGAAGCTTTCTTT	CASRETVNTEAFF
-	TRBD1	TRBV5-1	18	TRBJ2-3	TGCGCCAGCAGCTTGGCCCGGGACAGACAGCTGGGGACAGATACGCAGTATTTT	CASSLARDRQLGTDTQYF
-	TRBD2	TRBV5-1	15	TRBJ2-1	TGCGCCAGCAGCTTGATAGCGGGGGGGAACAATGAGCAGTTCTTC	CASSLIAGGNNEQFF
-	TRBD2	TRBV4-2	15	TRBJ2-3	TGTGCCAGCAGCCAAGATCCGGCTAGCGGGGGTACGCAGTATTTT	CASSQDPASGGTQYF
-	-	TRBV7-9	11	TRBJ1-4	TGTGCCAGCAGTCTAGCTGGGAAACTGTTTTTT	CASSLAGKLFF
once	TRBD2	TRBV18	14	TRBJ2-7	TGTGCCAGCTCACGACCGGGAGGAAGGTACGAGCAGTACTTC	CASSRPGGRYEQYF
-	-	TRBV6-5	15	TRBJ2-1	TGTGCCAGCAGTTACTCGGCACAAACGAGGAATGAGCAGTTCTTC	CASSYSAQTRNEQFF
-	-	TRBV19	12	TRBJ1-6	TGTGCCAGTAGTTCCCTCGATTCACCCCTCCACTTT	CASSSLDSPLHF
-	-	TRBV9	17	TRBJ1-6	TGTGCCAGCAGCGCGTTAAACGGGGGGCCCCTTGATTCACCCCTCCACTTT	CASSALNGGPLDSPLHF
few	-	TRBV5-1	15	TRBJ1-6	TGCGCCAGCAGCTTCAGCGGGTTTGCCAATTCACCCCTCCACTTT	CASSFSGFANSPLHF
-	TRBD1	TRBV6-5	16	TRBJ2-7	TGTGCCAGCAGTTACTCGATAACCCGACAGGGCCACGAGCAGTACTTC	CASSYSITRQGHEQYF
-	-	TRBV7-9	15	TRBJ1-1	TGTGCCAGCAGCTTAAGACAAGTTGAGAACACTGAAGCTTTCTTT	CASSLRQVENTEAFF
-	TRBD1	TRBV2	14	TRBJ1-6	TGTGCCAGCAGCTTCAGACAGGGGTCTTCACCCCTCCACTTT	CASSFRQGSSPLHF
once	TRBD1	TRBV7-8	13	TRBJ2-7	TGTGCCAGCAGCCCCGACAGGGGGGGTGAGCAGTACTTC	CASSPDRGGEQYF
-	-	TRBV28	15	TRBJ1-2	TGTGCCAGCAGTTTAGCAGGCGCGTTAATCTATGGCTACACCTTC	CASSLAGALIYGYTF
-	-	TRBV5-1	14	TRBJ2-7	TGCGCCAGCAGCGTAAACAGGGAGACCTACGAGCAGTACTTC	CASSVNRETYEQYF
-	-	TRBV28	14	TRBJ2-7	TGTGCCAGCAGTTTAAACGACAGGTACTACGAGCAGTACTTC	CASSLNDRYYEQYF
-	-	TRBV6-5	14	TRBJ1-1	TGTGCCAGCAGTTACAGGCGGGGGAACACTGAAGCTTTCTTT	CASSYRRGNTEAFF
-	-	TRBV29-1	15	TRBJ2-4	TGCAGCGCTTTGGACGGCGGGGTAGCCAAAAACATTCAGTACTTC	CSALDGGVAKNIQYF
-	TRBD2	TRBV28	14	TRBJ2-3	TGTGCCAGCAGTTCCCGGGGGGGGACAGATACGCAGTATTTT	CASSSRGGTDTQYF
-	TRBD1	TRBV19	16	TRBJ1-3	TGTGCCAGTAGTCAACCCGGGACAGTCTCTGGAAACACCATATATTTT	CASSQPGTVSGNTIYF
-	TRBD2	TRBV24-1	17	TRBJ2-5	TGTGCCACCAGTGATGCTGTTAGCGGGGGGGCGAGAGAGACCCAGTACTTC	CATSDAVSGGARETQYF